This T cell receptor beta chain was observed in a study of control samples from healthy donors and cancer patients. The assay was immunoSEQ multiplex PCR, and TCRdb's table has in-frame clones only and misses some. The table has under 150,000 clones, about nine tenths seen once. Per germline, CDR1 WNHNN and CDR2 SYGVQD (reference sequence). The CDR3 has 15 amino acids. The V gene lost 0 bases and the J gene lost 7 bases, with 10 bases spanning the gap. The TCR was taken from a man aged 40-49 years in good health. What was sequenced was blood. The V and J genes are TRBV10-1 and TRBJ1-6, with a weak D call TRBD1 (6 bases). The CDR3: CASSESTRGNSPLHF. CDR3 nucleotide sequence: TGCGCCAGCAGTGAGTCGACCAGGGGAAATTCACCCCTCCACTTT.